These T cell receptor beta chains were read from a single sample in a study of T cells after yellow fever vaccination. TCRdb redid the calling of the 5' RACE reads with MiXCR, one entry per CDR3 protein. The table includes 550,000 to 750,000 distinct CDR3 sequences, 13% detected once. The sample here was PBMCs, taken on the day of the yellow fever booster vaccination. These receptors came from a man aged 25-45 years who received the YFV17D yellow fever vaccine. CDR3s include the opening cysteine and the closing phenylalanine or tryptophan. D genes are given only for firm matches. Where a row states a size, it is once, few, many or the class of an expanded clone; other rows omit it.

v_gene,abundance,d_gene,j_gene,CDR3nt,CDR3aa
TRBV19,few,TRBD2,TRBJ2-1,TGTGCCAGTAGTATAGATCGGGCGGCTAGCGGGTATGAGCAGTTCTTC,CASSIDRAASGYEQFF
TRBV10-2,few,TRBD2,TRBJ2-1,TGCGCCAGCAGCGGGACTAGCGGGAGACATGAGCAGTTCTTC,CASSGTSGRHEQFF
TRBV28,NA,TRBD2,TRBJ2-2,TGTGCCAGCAGTTTGGGACTAGCGGGAGGGCCCACCGGGGAGCTGTTTTTT,CASSLGLAGGPTGELFF
TRBV10-3,NA,TRBD2,TRBJ2-3,TGTGCCATCGGACTAGCGGGAGGGTTTGGAGATACGCAGTATTTT,CAIGLAGGFGDTQYF
TRBV19,NA,NA,TRBJ2-7,TGTGCCAGTAGTATCCTCATCACTAACGACGAGCAGTACTTC,CASSILITNDEQYF
TRBV20-1,few,NA,TRBJ2-7,TGCAGTGCTAACGGCGTCTCCTACGAGCAGTACTTC,CSANGVSYEQYF
TRBV3-1,few,TRBD2,TRBJ2-3,TGTGCCAGCAGCCCGGGAGGTGGTGATACGACAGATACGCAGTATTTT,CASSPGGGDTTDTQYF
TRBV7-8,NA,TRBD1,TRBJ1-2,TGTGCCAGCAGCTTAGTACTGGGACAGCTCTATGGCTACACCTTC,CASSLVLGQLYGYTF
TRBV19,NA,TRBD1,TRBJ2-7,TGTGCCAGTAGAGCAACCGGGACAGGGGGAGGCGAGCAGTACTTC,CASRATGTGGGEQYF
TRBV15,many,NA,TRBJ1-2,TGTGCCACCAGCAGAGATACCGGTATGGCTGGCTACACCTTC,CATSRDTGMAGYTF
TRBV18,NA,NA,TRBJ2-5,TGTGCCAGCTCACCCCCGAGGGCCCAAGAGACCCAGTACTTC,CASSPPRAQETQYF
TRBV9,few,NA,TRBJ2-5,TGTGCCAGCAGCGTAGGGGGAGGGGGAGAGACCCAGTACTTC,CASSVGGGGETQYF
TRBV3-1,NA,NA,TRBJ1-2,TGTGCCAGCAGCCAAGTGGCAGCATCATATGGCTACACCTTC,CASSQVAASYGYTF
TRBV4-1,NA,TRBD2,TRBJ2-7,TGCGCCAGCAGCCAAGATCATGCGGGAGGGGGCTACGAGCAGTACTTC,CASSQDHAGGGYEQYF
TRBV20-1,few,NA,TRBJ2-3,TGCAGTGCCCAAACCTGGATGTCGGGTGACACAGATACGCAGTATTTT,CSAQTWMSGDTDTQYF
TRBV7-8,many,NA,TRBJ2-7,TGTGCCAGCAGCTTAGTTCGAGGCTCCTACGAGCAGTACTTC,CASSLVRGSYEQYF
TRBV15,few,NA,TRBJ2-1,TGTGCCACCGAAAGACAGGAGGGGGCCTACAATGAGCAGTTCTTC,CATERQEGAYNEQFF
TRBV7-2,NA,NA,TRBJ2-7,TGTGCCAGCAGCTTTCTAGGACAGTACTACGAGCAGTACTTC,CASSFLGQYYEQYF
TRBV5-1,few,NA,TRBJ1-1,TGCGCCAGCAGCTTGGTAGGGCTAGGCAACACTGAAGCTTTCTTT,CASSLVGLGNTEAFF
TRBV6-5,few,TRBD2,TRBJ2-7,TGTGCCAGCAGTTATGGGGGACTAGTTAACGAGCAGTACTTC,CASSYGGLVNEQYF
TRBV4-3,NA,NA,TRBJ2-3,TGCGCCAGCAGCCAAGTAGTGCTCGCCACAGATACGCAGTATTTT,CASSQVVLATDTQYF
TRBV2,few,NA,TRBJ2-6,TGTGCCAGCAGACCTCGGATCTCTGGGGCCAACGTCCTGACTTTC,CASRPRISGANVLTF
TRBV5-1,few,NA,TRBJ2-7,TGCGCCAGCAGCTTGGGCACGTTCGAGCAGTACTTC,CASSLGTFEQYF
TRBV14,NA,NA,TRBJ2-2,TGTGCCAGCAGCCCCTTGGCAGGGGCATACACCGGGGAGCTGTTTTTT,CASSPLAGAYTGELFF
TRBV29-1,few,NA,TRBJ2-4,TGCAGCGTTGAAGGGGGTGACCCCAAAAACATTCAGTACTTC,CSVEGGDPKNIQYF
TRBV5-1,few,TRBD1,TRBJ2-7,TGCGCCAGCAGCCTACGTCAGGGACAGGGCGGTCGGGAGCAGTACTTC,CASSLRQGQGGREQYF
TRBV3-1,NA,NA,TRBJ1-5,TGTGCCAGCAGCCAAGCTCCGGGGTGGAATCAGCCCCAGCATTTT,CASSQAPGWNQPQHF
TRBV12-3/TRBV12-4,few,TRBD1,TRBJ2-2,TGTGCCAGCAGTTGGGGACAGGTGGTCGGCGGGGAGCTGTTTTTT,CASSWGQVVGGELFF
TRBV12-3/TRBV12-4,NA,TRBD1,TRBJ2-1,TGTGCCAGCAGTTTGGACAGGCGCGCGTCCGTCTACAATGAGCAGTTCTTC,CASSLDRRASVYNEQFF
TRBV7-8,NA,NA,TRBJ2-3,TGTGCCAGCAGCTTAGAGATCGCCCTTTCCACAGATACGCAGTATTTT,CASSLEIALSTDTQYF
TRBV11-2,NA,TRBD2,TRBJ2-3,TGTGCCAGCACCTCTACCCGTGGGAGGGGTACGCAGTATTTT,CASTSTRGRGTQYF
TRBV15,NA,NA,TRBJ2-7,TGTGCCACCAGCGACCGACCGGGGGTTTCTTACGAGCAGTACTTC,CATSDRPGVSYEQYF
TRBV6-5,few,NA,TRBJ2-5,TGTGCCAGCAGTTACCCCGGGGGAGGGGGAAGCCAAGAGACCCAGTACTTC,CASSYPGGGGSQETQYF
TRBV9,NA,TRBD1,TRBJ1-2,TGTGCCAGCAGCAAAAGGACAGGGGGCTATGGCTACACCTTC,CASSKRTGGYGYTF
TRBV28,NA,TRBD2,TRBJ2-7,TGTGCCATAGGCGGGACTAGCTCCTACGAGCAGTACTTC,CAIGGTSSYEQYF
TRBV15,NA,NA,TRBJ1-1,TGTGCCACCAGCAGAGATTATACCGCCATTACTGAAGCTTTCTTT,CATSRDYTAITEAFF
TRBV20-1,few,NA,TRBJ2-7,TGCAGTGCTAGTGGGCGGGGCGCCCTCTCCTACGAGCAGTACTTC,CSASGRGALSYEQYF
TRBV25-1,NA,NA,TRBJ1-2,TGTGCCAGCAGTGAATTGTCTAGTGGCTACACCTTC,CASSELSSGYTF
TRBV6-2/TRBV6-3,NA,NA,TRBJ2-7,TGTGCCAGCAACTCGCCGAGGAGAGTTTCTACCTACGAGCAGTACTTC,CASNSPRRVSTYEQYF
TRBV20-1,few,NA,TRBJ1-5,TGCAGTGCTAGAGAGGTCGGGGGCAATCAGCCCCAGCATTTT,CSAREVGGNQPQHF
TRBV5-1,NA,NA,TRBJ2-7,TGCGCCAGCAGCCCCGAAGGGGAGTCCCCCTACTACGAGCAGTACTTC,CASSPEGESPYYEQYF
TRBV5-1,many,NA,TRBJ2-7,TGCGCCAGCAGCTCCTCAGGAGAGCAGTACTTC,CASSSSGEQYF
TRBV6-2/TRBV6-3,NA,TRBD1,TRBJ1-5,TGTGCCAGCCGGGACAGTAACTATCAGCCCCAGCATTTT,CASRDSNYQPQHF
TRBV7-3,few,NA,TRBJ2-3,TGTGCCAGCAGCTTAACGGCGGGGTTAGGGCGCACAGATACGCAGTATTTT,CASSLTAGLGRTDTQYF
TRBV4-3,few,NA,TRBJ2-5,TGCGCCAGCAGCCAAGAGAACAGGGGGGGAGAGACCCAGTACTTC,CASSQENRGGETQYF
TRBV3-1,NA,TRBD2,TRBJ2-2,TGTGCCAGCAACTTTCGACTAGCGGGAGACACCGGGGAGCTGTTTTTT,CASNFRLAGDTGELFF
TRBV7-2,few,TRBD1,TRBJ1-4,TGTGCCAGCAGCTCAAAGACAGGGGTGGGTGAAAAACTGTTTTTT,CASSSKTGVGEKLFF